A selection of T cell receptor beta chains follows, all from one sample in a study of OX40 agonist ivuxolimab in advanced cancers. TCRdb's copy holds only in-frame clones and misses some; the assay was immunoSEQ multiplex PCR. The table shows over 85,000 clones, with approximately 80% occurring only once. The sample in question was CD4+ or CD8+ T cells sorted from blood, obtained in a trial of the OX40 agonist ivuxolimab. These TCRs come from an adult with an advanced solid tumor such as melanoma, head and neck, liver or kidney cancer. CDR3s include the opening cysteine and the closing phenylalanine or tryptophan. The D gene is left open where the match is weak. Clone size, where shown, is once, few, many, or a class for clones that have expanded.

>NA|NA|TRBJ2-5|TRBV7-2
CASSLSLGETQYF
TGTGCCAGCAGCTTAAGCCTGGGGGAGACCCAGTACTTC
>NA|TRBD1|TRBJ2-4|TRBV7-2
CASSRPGTGVENIQYF
TGTGCCAGCAGCCGCCCCGGGACAGGGGTTGAAAACATTCAGTACTTC
>NA|NA|TRBJ2-7|TRBV27
CASSHDTREYEQYF
TGTGCCAGCAGTCACGACACCCGAGAGTACGAGCAGTACTTC
>once|NA|TRBJ1-2|TRBV19
CASSMGQSYGYTF
TGTGCCAGTAGTATGGGCCAGTCCTATGGCTACACCTTC
>NA|NA|TRBJ2-5|TRBV19
CASSMAGTQETQYF
TGTGCCAGTAGTATGGCGGGCACCCAAGAGACCCAGTACTTC
>NA|TRBD2|TRBJ2-3|TRBV5-1
CASSLSDSSGGTDTQYF
TGCGCCAGCAGCTTGTCGGATAGTAGCGGGGGCACAGATACGCAGTATTTT
>NA|TRBD1|TRBJ2-7|TRBV6-5
CASSRAGQGYEQYF
TGTGCCAGCAGTAGGGCGGGACAGGGCTACGAGCAGTACTTC
>NA|NA|TRBJ1-2|TRBV6-5
CASSYSERNYGYTF
TGTGCCAGCAGTTACTCCGAAAGGAACTATGGCTACACCTTC
>NA|NA|TRBJ1-5|TRBV6-1
CASGGFNQPQHF
TGTGCCAGCGGCGGGTTCAATCAGCCCCAGCATTTT
>few|NA|TRBJ1-2|TRBV6-6
CASSPRDRAYGYTF
TGTGCCAGCAGTCCCCGGGACCGAGCCTATGGCTACACCTTC
>NA|NA|TRBJ2-3|TRBV6-1
CASSADPSTDTQYF
TGTGCCAGCAGTGCGGACCCGAGCACAGATACGCAGTATTTT
>few|NA|TRBJ2-7|TRBV19
CASSPSAVTYEQYF
TGTGCCAGTAGCCCCTCGGCAGTAACCTACGAGCAGTACTTC
>NA|NA|TRBJ1-1|TRBV27
CASSAQMNTEAFF
TGTGCCAGCAGTGCACAGATGAACACTGAAGCTTTCTTT
>NA|TRBD2|TRBJ2-3|TRBV28
CASSLNGASGGTDTQYF
TGTGCCAGCAGTTTAAATGGGGCTAGCGGGGGTACAGATACGCAGTATTTT
>NA|TRBD2|TRBJ2-2|TRBV27
CASSLSLAGTVTGELFF
TGTGCCAGCAGTTTATCACTAGCGGGGACGGTCACCGGGGAGCTGTTTTTT
>NA|NA|TRBJ1-3|TRBV9
CASSVRAGAIRSGNTIYF
TGTGCCAGCAGCGTAAGGGCAGGGGCCATCCGCTCTGGAAACACCATATATTTT
>few|NA|TRBJ1-2|TRBV18
CASSPQGTNPRGYTF
TGTGCCAGCTCACCCCAGGGGACCAACCCTAGGGGCTACACCTTC
>NA|NA|TRBJ2-7|TRBV7-9
CASSLPGTASYEQYF
TGTGCCAGCAGCTTACCCGGGACGGCCTCCTACGAGCAGTACTTC
>NA|NA|TRBJ2-7|TRBV7-8
CASSFPLDEQYF
TGTGCCAGCAGCTTCCCGTTAGACGAGCAGTACTTC
>NA|NA|TRBJ2-7|TRBV6-5
CASSQTGESSYEQYF
TGTGCCAGCAGCCAAACTGGGGAAAGTTCCTACGAGCAGTACTTC
>NA|NA|TRBJ1-2|TRBV19
CASRRFGSPGPGGYTF
TGTGCCAGTCGGAGGTTTGGTTCGCCCGGTCCGGGGGGCTACACCTTC
>NA|TRBD1|TRBJ1-2|TRBV7-2
CASSSRQGVNYGYTF
TGTGCCAGCAGCTCCCGACAGGGAGTTAACTATGGCTACACCTTC
>NA|NA|TRBJ1-1|TRBV18
CASSPGTDNTEAFF
TGTGCCAGCTCACCGGGGACGGACAACACTGAAGCTTTCTTT
>NA|NA|TRBJ2-7|TRBV5-1
CASSLVGYEQYF
TGCGCCAGCAGCTTGGTTGGGTACGAGCAGTACTTC
>NA|NA|TRBJ1-6|TRBV2
CASRQGLEGSPLHF
TGTGCCAGCAGACAGGGCCTCGAAGGCTCACCCCTCCACTTT
>NA|TRBD2|TRBJ2-1|TRBV10-1
CASSRRGGYNEQFF
TGCGCCAGCAGTCGGCGGGGGGGATACAATGAGCAGTTCTTC
>NA|NA|TRBJ1-6|TRBV11-2
CASSLQIYNSPLHF
TGTGCCAGCAGCTTACAAATATATAATTCACCCCTCCACTTT
>NA|TRBD1|TRBJ2-6|TRBV4-1
CASSQDGQAISGANVLTF
TGCGCCAGCAGCCAAGATGGACAGGCGATTTCTGGGGCCAACGTCCTGACTTTC
>NA|NA|TRBJ2-5|TRBV6-6
CASTTPGGETQYF
TGTGCCAGCACCACTCCAGGGGGGGAGACCCAGTACTTC
>once|NA|TRBJ2-1|TRBV11-2
CASSSHPQRDNEQFF
TGTGCCAGCAGCTCTCACCCACAAAGGGACAATGAGCAGTTCTTC
>NA|TRBD1|TRBJ1-1|TRBV11-2
CASSLDRDTEAFF
TGTGCCAGCAGCTTGGACAGGGACACTGAAGCTTTCTTT
>NA|NA|TRBJ1-3|TRBV4-1
CASSQGLNEVAERSGNTIYF
TGCGCCAGCAGCCAAGGTCTAAATGAGGTCGCGGAGCGCTCTGGAAACACCATATATTTT
>NA|NA|TRBJ2-5|TRBV21-1
CATPLQGAPNQETQYF
TGTGCCACCCCTCTACAGGGGGCCCCAAACCAAGAGACCCAGTACTTC
>NA|NA|TRBJ2-3|TRBV5-1
CASSLATGFTDTQYF
TGCGCCAGCAGCTTGGCAACGGGTTTCACAGATACGCAGTATTTT
>NA|NA|TRBJ2-2|TRBV7-8
CASAQLRVQNTGELFF
TGTGCCAGCGCCCAACTCAGGGTACAGAACACCGGGGAGCTGTTTTTT
>NA|NA|TRBJ1-4|TRBV5-5
CASSSATRALFF
TGTGCCAGCAGCTCTGCTACGAGGGCACTGTTTTTT
>NA|TRBD1|TRBJ2-4|TRBV28
CASSHLTGGLIQYF
TGTGCCAGCAGTCACCTCACAGGGGGCCTCATTCAGTACTTC
>NA|NA|TRBJ2-3|TRBV10-3
CAISESLGRGADTQYF
TGTGCCATCAGTGAGTCGCTGGGCAGGGGCGCAGATACGCAGTATTTT